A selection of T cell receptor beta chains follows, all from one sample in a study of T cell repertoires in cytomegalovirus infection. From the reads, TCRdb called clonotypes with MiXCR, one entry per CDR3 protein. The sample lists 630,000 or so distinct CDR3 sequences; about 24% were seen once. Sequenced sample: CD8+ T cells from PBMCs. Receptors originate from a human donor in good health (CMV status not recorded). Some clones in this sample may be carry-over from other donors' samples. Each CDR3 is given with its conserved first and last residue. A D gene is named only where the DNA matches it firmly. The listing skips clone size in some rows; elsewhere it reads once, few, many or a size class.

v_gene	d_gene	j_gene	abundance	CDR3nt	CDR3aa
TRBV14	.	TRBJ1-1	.	TGTGCCAGCAGCCAAGATACGGTTACTGAAGCTTTCTTT	CASSQDTVTEAFF
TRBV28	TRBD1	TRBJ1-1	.	TGTGCCAGCAGGGAGACAGGGATGACTGAAGCTTTCTTT	CASRETGMTEAFF
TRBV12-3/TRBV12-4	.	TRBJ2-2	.	TGTGCCAGCACTTCGTTCGGAGGGGCCGGGGAGCTGTTTTTT	CASTSFGGAGELFF
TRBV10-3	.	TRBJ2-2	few	TGTGCCATCAGGGATAGGGGGACCACCGGGGAGCTGTTTTTT	CAIRDRGTTGELFF
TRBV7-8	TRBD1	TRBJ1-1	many	TGTGCCAGCAGCGAGGCAGGGGGATGGGTCACTGAAGCTTTCTTT	CASSEAGGWVTEAFF
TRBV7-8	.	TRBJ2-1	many	TGTGCCTCCCAGGGGAATGAGCAGTTCTTC	CASQGNEQFF
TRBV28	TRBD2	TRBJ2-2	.	TGTGCCAGCAGTCTCCAAACTAGCGGGGGGAACACCGGGGAGCTGTTTTTT	CASSLQTSGGNTGELFF
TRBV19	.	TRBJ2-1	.	TGTGCCAGTAGTTCGACCTCGCTCAATGAGCAGTTCTTC	CASSSTSLNEQFF
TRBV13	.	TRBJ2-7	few	TGTGCCAGCAGCTTTGAAAGCGCCGGGCACTCCTACGAGCAGTACTTC	CASSFESAGHSYEQYF
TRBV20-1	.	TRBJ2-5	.	TGCAGTGCTAGAGATGGAACGGCAGGCGCGATCGGTCGCCTCGCTGGCCAGTACTTC	CSARDGTAGAIGRLAGQYF
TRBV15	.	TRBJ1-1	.	TGTGCCACAGGACAAATTAACACTGAAGCTTTCTTT	CATGQINTEAFF
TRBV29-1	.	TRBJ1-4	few	TGCAGCGGGGGCCTCACCTCTGAAAAACTGTTTTTT	CSGGLTSEKLFF